Listed here are 27 T cell receptor beta chains from one sample, sequenced in a study of T cell responses to AZD1222 COVID-19 vaccine. Assay: immunoSEQ multiplex PCR; the TCRdb copy retains only in-frame clones and omits some. The data contain 65,000 to 95,000 clones, approximately 83% of them singletons. The sample was peripheral blood, taken 28 days after the second AZD1222 dose. The receptors derive from an adult who received the AZD1222 COVID-19 vaccine.

The chain carries TRBV12-3 or TRBV12-4 and TRBJ2-7; D call uncertain. Trimming shortened V by 2 bases and J by 0 bases, and 5 bases separated the two germline ends. This CDR3 is 13 amino acids long. CDR3 amino acids: CASSLRNSYEQYF. The DNA for the CDR3 is TGTGCCAGCAGTTTACGAAACTCCTACGAGCAGTACTTC.

The sample holds one count of this clone. This chain connects TRBV7-8 to TRBJ1-6, with TRBD1 matching 10 bases. Germline-derived CDR1 and CDR2 are SGHVS and FQNEAQ. The CDR3 runs to 17 residues. V gave up 5 bases and J gave up 4 bases; unmatched junction bases: 8. The CDR3 protein is CASSRGGDRGYNSPLHF. The CDR3 nucleotides read TGTGCCAGCAGCAGAGGGGGGGACAGGGGTTATAATTCACCCCTCCACTTT.

This sequence joins TRBV28 and TRBJ1-5; no clear D gene. Germline CDR1 MDHEN, CDR2 SYDVKM. The CDR3 loop spans 14 amino acids. Trimming removed 5 bases at V and 5 bases at J, with 13 bases between. CDR3 nucleotide sequence: TGTGCCAGCAGTGTCGGGAGGGATTATCAGCCCCAGCATTTT. It is translated as CASSVGRDYQPQHF. The variable domain in full, with the rest retrieved from reference TRBV28 and TRBJ1-5, is DVKVTQSSRYLVKRTGEKVFLECVQDMDHENMFWYRQDPGLGLRLIYFSYDVKMKEKGDIPEGYSVSREKKERFSLILESASTNQTSMYLCASSVGRDYQPQHFGDGTRLSIL.

The rearrangement uses TRBV11-2 and TRBJ2-7; D could derive from TRBD1 or TRBD2 (5 bases each). Trimming took 0 bases from V and 4 from J, leaving 19 bases between them. Per the germline V gene, CDR1 is SGHAT and CDR2 is FQNNGV. The CDR3 has 17 amino acids. Here the CDR3 reads CASSLEPVGAGRYEQYF. The CDR3 DNA reads as TGTGCCAGCAGCTTAGAACCTGTCGGGGCGGGTCGGTACGAGCAGTACTTC.

This clone was counted once. The V call is TRBV18, the J call TRBJ1-1; no definite D call. The CDR3 runs to 13 residues. The V gene lost 2 bases and the J gene lost 7 bases, with 11 bases spanning the gap. CDR1 is KGHSH, CDR2 LQKENI, per germline. This CDR3 reads CASSPVGGVEAFF. CDR3 in DNA: TGTGCCAGCTCACCAGTCGGCGGTGTTGAAGCTTTCTTT.

This rearrangement joins TRBV28 to TRBJ2-7; the D is unclear. The V and J ends lost 4 bases and 6 bases respectively, with 13 bases between them. Germline V lookup: CDR1 MDHEN, CDR2 SYDVKM. This CDR3 spans 13 amino acids. The CDR3 here is CASSSPAQSEQYF. The CDR3 DNA sequence: TGTGCCAGCAGTTCACCCGCCCAATCCGAGCAGTACTTC.

This clone was observed a few times. This chain connects TRBV5-6 to TRBJ2-5; D is unresolved. The CDR3 has 14 residues. Trimming pared 3 bases from V and 5 bases from J, leaving 14 bases between. Germline CDR1 reads SGHDT; CDR2 reads YYEEEE. The CDR3 DNA is TGTGCCAGCAGCTCCCGCCCCCCGAGGGAGACCCAGTACTTC. It translates to CASSSRPPRETQYF.

As DNA, the CDR3 is TGTGCCAGCAGTTTCCAGCGCACTAGCACAGATACGCAGTATTTT. It is translated as CASSFQRTSTDTQYF. This chain uses TRBV28 with TRBJ2-3; D uncertain. Germline V gene lookup returns CDR1 MDHEN and CDR2 SYDVKM. Trimming took 3 bases from V and 0 from J, leaving 10 bases between them. The CDR3 contains 15 residues.

The chain is built from TRBV4-1 and TRBJ1-1, with no clear D. The CDR3 extends over 14 amino acids. V dropped 2 bases and J dropped 2 bases, with 9 bases sitting between them. The germline gives CDR1 MGHRA, CDR2 YSYEKL. The CDR3 region is CASSQPVRNTEAFF. The CDR3 nucleotides are TGCGCCAGCAGCCAACCCGTGAGAAACACTGAAGCTTTCTTT.

The chain recombines TRBV28 with TRBJ1-5, with no clear D. The length of the CDR3 is 13 residues. Germline V gives CDR1 MDHEN, CDR2 SYDVKM. The V gene lost 6 bases and the J gene lost 0 bases, with 6 bases spanning the gap. This CDR3 is CASSRYSNQPQHF. CDR3 DNA sequence: TGTGCCAGCAGCCGTTATAGCAATCAGCCCCAGCATTTT. The full variable domain, completed using reference TRBV28 and TRBJ1-5, is DVKVTQSSRYLVKRTGEKVFLECVQDMDHENMFWYRQDPGLGLRLIYFSYDVKMKEKGDIPEGYSVSREKKERFSLILESASTNQTSMYLCASSRYSNQPQHFGDGTRLSIL.

This chain connects TRBV28 to TRBJ1-2, with D possibly being TRBD1 (6 bases). Germline CDR1 reads MDHEN; CDR2 reads SYDVKM. This CDR3 spans 13 amino acids. With 6 bases removed from V and 0 bases from J, the gap between germline ends came to 8 bases. Here the CDR3 DNA reads TGTGCCAGCAGGGACAGCTCTAACTATGGCTACACCTTC. Translation: CASRDSSNYGYTF.

The V call is TRBV7-9, the J call TRBJ2-7, with 8 bases fitting TRBD1. Germline-derived CDR1 and CDR2 are SEHNR and FQNEAQ (reference sequence). V lost 6 bases to trimming and J lost 3 bases; unmatched junction nucleotides: 4. The CDR3 runs to 13 residues. The CDR3 here is CASRSTGGYEQYF. In nucleotides, the CDR3 is TGTGCCAGCAGATCAACAGGGGGCTACGAGCAGTACTTC.

The chain links TRBV5-4 to TRBJ2-7; 9 bases line up with TRBD2. This CDR3 region has 14 residues. Germline assignment: CDR1 SGHNT and CDR2 YYREEE (reference sequence). J lost 0 bases, V lost 4 bases, and 2 bases had no gene match. CDR3 loop: CASSAGLASYEQYF. The DNA for the CDR3 is TGTGCCAGCAGCGCGGGACTAGCCTCCTACGAGCAGTACTTC.

The chain uses TRBV13 and TRBJ1-6; 10 nucleotides agree with TRBD1. CDR1 and CDR2 from the germline V gene are PRHDT and FYEKMQ (reference sequence). Germline trimming cut 3 bases from V and 14 bases from J; bases unmatched to any gene: 7. This CDR3 region has 14 residues. The CDR3, as DNA: TGTGCCAGCAGCTTCGGGACAGGGGACACCACCCTCCACTTT. This encodes CASSFGTGDTTLHF.

The V and J genes are TRBV6-4 and TRBJ2-2; unclear D gene. The germline V gene has CDR1 MRHNA and CDR2 SNTAGT. Trimming cost V 6 bases and J 4 bases, with 15 bases left between them. The length of the CDR3 is 15 residues. CDR3 coding DNA: TGTGCCAGCAGGGTTGTTTTGTCAGGCACCGGGGAGCTGTTTTTT. Translated: CASRVVLSGTGELFF.

There are a few counts of this clone. The CDR3 DNA sequence: TGTGCCAGCATGGGCGCCCAAGAGACCCAGTACTTC. It yields the protein CASMGAQETQYF. The chain uses TRBV7-9 and TRBJ2-5; D is undetermined. Germline lookup yields CDR1 SEHNR and CDR2 FQNEAQ (reference sequence). This CDR3 is 12 amino acids long. V was shortened by 7 bases and J by 1 base, with 7 bases between the two germline ends.

The rearrangement joins TRBV6-5 to TRBJ1-6; D remains ambiguous. V dropped 7 bases and J dropped 6 bases, with 13 bases sitting between them. CDR3 length: 14 amino acids. Germline V gives CDR1 MNHEY, CDR2 SVGAGI. The CDR3 region is CASTYPDTNSPLHF. The CDR3 DNA sequence: TGTGCCAGCACCTATCCTGACACTAATTCACCCCTCCACTTT.

V usage is TRBV5-6 and J usage is TRBJ1-2; 11 positions match TRBD1. The germline CDR1 and CDR2 sequences are SGHDT and YYEEEE. V lost 4 bases to trimming and J lost 2 bases; unmatched junction nucleotides: 4. The CDR3 runs 15 residues. The CDR3 DNA sequence: TGTGCCAGCAGCATACGGGACAGGGGGAACTATGGCTACACCTTC. Translating gives CASSIRDRGNYGYTF.

This chain joins TRBV4-2 and TRBJ2-5, with D tentatively TRBD1 (8 bases). CDR3 length: 15 residues. The germline gives CDR1 LGHNA, CDR2 YNFKEQ. V was pared by 3 bases and J by 6 bases, with 17 bases between. The CDR3 reads CASSQGNRGGKTQYF. In nucleotides, the CDR3 is TGTGCCAGCAGCCAGGGCAACAGGGGGGGGAAGACCCAGTACTTC.

The chain links TRBV4-2 to TRBJ2-1; TRBD1 agrees at 9 bases. The germline gives CDR1 LGHNA, CDR2 YNFKEQ. The CDR3 runs to 16 residues. V gave up 2 bases and J gave up 7 bases; unmatched junction bases: 9. The CDR3 sequence: CASSQMGQGLANEQFF. In nucleotides, the CDR3 is TGTGCCAGCAGCCAAATGGGACAGGGCTTGGCGAATGAGCAGTTCTTC.

This sequence joins TRBV6-5 and TRBJ2-7; no clear D gene. The CDR3 has 14 amino acids. Trimming took 2 bases from V and 0 from J, leaving 8 bases between them. CDR1 is MNHEY and CDR2 is SVGAGI in the germline V gene. The CDR3 protein is CASSYGQSSYEQYF. CDR3 DNA sequence: TGTGCCAGCAGTTACGGCCAGTCCTCCTACGAGCAGTACTTC.

J is TRBJ2-7 and V is TRBV5-6; D gene ambiguous. CDR1 is SGHDT, CDR2 YYEEEE, per germline. CDR3 length: 14 residues. The germline V and J ends were trimmed by 4 bases and 4 bases, with 15 bases remaining between them. CDR3 in DNA: TGTGCCAGCAGCCGCGGTTCAGCCCGTTACGAGCAGTACTTC. Its protein product is CASSRGSARYEQYF.

The chain has TRBV28 and TRBJ2-3, with 10 bases identical to TRBD2. Germline CDR1 and CDR2: MDHEN and SYDVKM. The CDR3 has 16 amino acids. With V trimmed by 5 bases and J by 6 bases, 11 bases remained unmatched. The CDR3 loop is CASSGVASGGWDTQYF. The CDR3 bases are TGTGCCAGCAGTGGGGTGGCTAGCGGGGGTTGGGATACGCAGTATTTT.

The chain combines TRBV27 with TRBJ1-5; tentative D call: TRBD1 (5 bases). Per germline, CDR1 MNHEY and CDR2 SMNVEV (reference sequence). This CDR3 spans 15 amino acids. With 2 bases removed from V and 3 bases from J, the gap between germline ends came to 11 bases. The DNA of the CDR3 is TGTGCCAGCAGTTTAGGGCAGGGAAACAATCAGCCCCAGCATTTT. Its translation: CASSLGQGNNQPQHF.

The chain carries TRBV11-2 and TRBJ2-1; a weak D match, TRBD2 (6 bases). The germline V and J ends were trimmed by 5 bases and 5 bases, with 10 bases remaining between them. The CDR3 loop spans 13 amino acids. Germline CDR1 is SGHAT and CDR2 is FQNNGV. CDR3 sequence (DNA): TGTGCCAGCAGCGGGGACTGGGACAATGAGCAGTTCTTC. Its protein is CASSGDWDNEQFF.

The chain joins TRBV28 to TRBJ1-2, with D possibly matching TRBD1 (5 bases). The CDR3 is 12 residues long. Germline CDR1 reads MDHEN; CDR2 reads SYDVKM. Trimming took 2 bases from V and 7 from J, leaving 8 bases between them. In DNA form, the CDR3 reads TGTGCCAGCAGTTTACAGGGAAGTGGCTACACCTTC. It is translated as CASSLQGSGYTF.

This rearrangement joins TRBV9 to TRBJ2-2; TRBD2 aligns across 14 bases. J was trimmed by 7 bases and V by 6 bases; bases with no gene match: 5. This CDR3 region has 15 residues. CDR1 and CDR2 from the germline V gene are SGDLS and YYNGEE. The CDR3 reads CASTRTSGGSGELFF. The CDR3 DNA reads as TGTGCCAGCACTCGGACTAGCGGGGGGAGCGGGGAGCTGTTTTTT.